Included here is one T cell receptor (beta chain) sequence, with context. Assay: immunoSEQ multiplex PCR; the TCRdb copy retains only in-frame clones and omits some. The table records about 64,000 clones, 88% of them present only once. This sample was included in a study of OX40 agonist ivuxolimab in advanced cancers. V lost 5 bases and J 7 bases, leaving 17 bases between the germline ends. CDR1 and CDR2 from the germline V gene are SGHTA and FQGTGA. The CDR3 is made up of 14 amino acids. The chain employs TRBV7-3 and TRBJ1-1, with unresolved D. This receptor was obtained from an adult with an advanced solid tumor such as melanoma, head and neck, liver or kidney cancer. Sequenced material: CD4+ or CD8+ T cells sorted from blood, taken in a trial of the OX40 agonist ivuxolimab. Written as DNA, the CDR3 is TGTGCCAGCAGCGCTTACAATATTCGGGATGAAGCTTTCTTT. Protein sequence: CASSAYNIRDEAFF.